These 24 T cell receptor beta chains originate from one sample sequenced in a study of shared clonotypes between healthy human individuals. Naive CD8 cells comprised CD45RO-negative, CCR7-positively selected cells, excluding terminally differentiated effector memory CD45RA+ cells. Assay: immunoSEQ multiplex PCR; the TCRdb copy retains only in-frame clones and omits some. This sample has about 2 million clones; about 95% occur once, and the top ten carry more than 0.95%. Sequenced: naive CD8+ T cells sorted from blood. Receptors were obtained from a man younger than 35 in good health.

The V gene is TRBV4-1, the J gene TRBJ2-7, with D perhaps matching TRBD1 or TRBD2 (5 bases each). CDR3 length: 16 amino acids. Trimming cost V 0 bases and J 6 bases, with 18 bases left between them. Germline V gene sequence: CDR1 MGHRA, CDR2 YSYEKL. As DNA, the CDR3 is TGCGCCAGCAGCCAAGATCCCTGGGGGTCGGTTGGCGAGCAGTACTTC. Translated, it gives CASSQDPWGSVGEQYF.

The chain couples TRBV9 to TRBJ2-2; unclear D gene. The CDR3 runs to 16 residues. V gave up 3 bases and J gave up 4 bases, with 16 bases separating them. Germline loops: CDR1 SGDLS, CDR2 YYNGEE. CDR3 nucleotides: TGTGCCAGCAGCGCCTCCGACGGCGTGGGCACCGGGGAGCTGTTTTTT. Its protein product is CASSASDGVGTGELFF.

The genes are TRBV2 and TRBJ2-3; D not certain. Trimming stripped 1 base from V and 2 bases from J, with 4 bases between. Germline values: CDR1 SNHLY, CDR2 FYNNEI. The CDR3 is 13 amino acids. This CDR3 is CASSEGVTDTQYF. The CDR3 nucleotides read TGTGCCAGCAGTGAAGGGGTCACAGATACGCAGTATTTT. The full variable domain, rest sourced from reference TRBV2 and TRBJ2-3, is EPEVTQTPSHQVTQMGQEVILRCVPISNHLYFYWYRQILGQKVEFLVSFYNNEISEKSEIFDDQFSVERPDGSNFTLKIRSTKLEDSAMYFCASSEGVTDTQYFGPGTRLTVL.

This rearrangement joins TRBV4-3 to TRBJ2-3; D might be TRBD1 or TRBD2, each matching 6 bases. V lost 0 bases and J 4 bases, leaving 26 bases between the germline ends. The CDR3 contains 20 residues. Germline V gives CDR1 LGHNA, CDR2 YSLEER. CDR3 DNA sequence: TGCGCCAGCAGCCAAGATCAGGCAGGAGATCTAGCACGGGGGCCAGATACGCAGTATTTT. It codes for CASSQDQAGDLARGPDTQYF.

CDR3 in amino acids: CASSPQQYNEQFF. The DNA for the CDR3 is TGTGCCAGCAGCCCCCAACAGTACAATGAGCAGTTCTTC. The rearrangement uses TRBV7-9 and TRBJ2-1; D is unresolved. Deletions cut 5 bases from V and 4 bases from J, with 9 bases between. This CDR3 region has 13 residues. Germline V CDR1 and CDR2: SEHNR, FQNEAQ (reference sequence). Full variable domain (rest looked up from reference TRBV7-9 and TRBJ2-1): DTGVSQNPRHKITKRGQNVTFRCDPISEHNRLYWYRQTLGQGPEFLTYFQNEAQLEKSRLLSDRFSAERPKGSFSTLEIQRTEQGDSAMYLCASSPQQYNEQFFGPGTRLTVL.

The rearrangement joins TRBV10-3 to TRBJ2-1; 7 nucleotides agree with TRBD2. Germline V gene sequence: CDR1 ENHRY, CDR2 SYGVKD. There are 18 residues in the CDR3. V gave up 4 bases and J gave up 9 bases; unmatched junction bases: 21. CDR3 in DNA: TGTGCCATCAGTGGGGGCACCGGGACTAAAGGCCAGGTCGGTGAGCAGTTCTTC. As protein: CAISGGTGTKGQVGEQFF.

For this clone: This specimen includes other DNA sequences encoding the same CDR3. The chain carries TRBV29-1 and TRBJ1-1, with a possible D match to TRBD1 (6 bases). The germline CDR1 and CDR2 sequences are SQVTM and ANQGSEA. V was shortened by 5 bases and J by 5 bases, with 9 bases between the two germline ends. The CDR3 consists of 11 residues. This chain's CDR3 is CSVKGGTEAFF. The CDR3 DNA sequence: TGCAGCGTTAAAGGGGGTACTGAAGCTTTCTTT.

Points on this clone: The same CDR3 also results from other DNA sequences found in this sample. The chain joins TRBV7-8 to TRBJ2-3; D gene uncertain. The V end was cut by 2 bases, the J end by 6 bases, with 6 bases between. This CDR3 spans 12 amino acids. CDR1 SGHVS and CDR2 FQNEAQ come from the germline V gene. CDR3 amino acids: CASSLSVDTQYF. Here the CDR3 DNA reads TGTGCCAGCAGCTTATCAGTGGATACGCAGTATTTT.

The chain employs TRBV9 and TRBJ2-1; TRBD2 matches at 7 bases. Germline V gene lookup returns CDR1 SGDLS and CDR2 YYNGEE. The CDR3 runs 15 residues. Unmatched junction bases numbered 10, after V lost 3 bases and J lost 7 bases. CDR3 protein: CASSGSTRGGNEQFF. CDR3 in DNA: TGTGCCAGCAGCGGGTCGACTAGGGGAGGGAATGAGCAGTTCTTC. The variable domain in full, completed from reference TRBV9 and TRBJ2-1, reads DSGVTQTPKHLITATGQRVTLRCSPRSGDLSVYWYQQSLDQGLQFLIQYYNGEERAKGNILERFSAQQFPDLHSELNLSSLELGDSALYFCASSGSTRGGNEQFFGPGTRLTVL.

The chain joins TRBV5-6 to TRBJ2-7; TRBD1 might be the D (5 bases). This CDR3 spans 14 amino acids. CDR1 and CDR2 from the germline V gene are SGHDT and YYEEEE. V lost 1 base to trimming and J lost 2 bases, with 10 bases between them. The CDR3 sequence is CASSLQGPAYEQYF. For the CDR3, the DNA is TGTGCCAGCAGCTTGCAGGGTCCCGCCTACGAGCAGTACTTC.

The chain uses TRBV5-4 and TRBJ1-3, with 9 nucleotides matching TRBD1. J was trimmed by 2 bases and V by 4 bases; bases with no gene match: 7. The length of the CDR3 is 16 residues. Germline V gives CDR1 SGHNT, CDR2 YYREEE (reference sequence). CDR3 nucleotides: TGTGCCAGCAGCATGCGGACAGGGGACCCTGGAAACACCATATATTTT. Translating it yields CASSMRTGDPGNTIYF. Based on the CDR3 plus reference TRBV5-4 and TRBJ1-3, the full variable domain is ETGVTQSPTHLIKTRGQQVTLRCSSQSGHNTVSWYQQALGQGPQFIFQYYREEENGRGNFPPRFSGLQFPNYSSELNVNALELDDSALYLCASSMRTGDPGNTIYFGEGSWLTVV.

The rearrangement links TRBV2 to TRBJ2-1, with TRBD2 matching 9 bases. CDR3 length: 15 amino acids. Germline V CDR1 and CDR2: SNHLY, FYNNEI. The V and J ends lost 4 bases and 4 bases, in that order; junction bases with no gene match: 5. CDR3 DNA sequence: TGTGCCAGCAGTGTCGGCGGGGGGGTATACAATGAGCAGTTCTTC. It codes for CASSVGGGVYNEQFF. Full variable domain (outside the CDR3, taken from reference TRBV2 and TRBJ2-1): EPEVTQTPSHQVTQMGQEVILRCVPISNHLYFYWYRQILGQKVEFLVSFYNNEISEKSEIFDDQFSVERPDGSNFTLKIRSTKLEDSAMYFCASSVGGGVYNEQFFGPGTRLTVL.

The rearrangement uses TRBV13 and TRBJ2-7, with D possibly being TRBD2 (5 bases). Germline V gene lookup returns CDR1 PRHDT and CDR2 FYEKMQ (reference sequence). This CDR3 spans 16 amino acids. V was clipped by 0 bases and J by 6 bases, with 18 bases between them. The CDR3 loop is CASSLGSGPTPSEQYF. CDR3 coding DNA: TGTGCCAGCAGCTTAGGCAGCGGCCCAACGCCCTCCGAGCAGTACTTC.

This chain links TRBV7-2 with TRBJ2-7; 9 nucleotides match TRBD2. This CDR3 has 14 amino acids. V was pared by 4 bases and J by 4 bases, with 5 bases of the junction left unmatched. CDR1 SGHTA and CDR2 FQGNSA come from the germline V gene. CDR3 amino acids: CASSSIAGEYEQYF. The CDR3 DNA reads TGTGCCAGCAGCTCCATAGCGGGAGAATACGAGCAGTACTTC.

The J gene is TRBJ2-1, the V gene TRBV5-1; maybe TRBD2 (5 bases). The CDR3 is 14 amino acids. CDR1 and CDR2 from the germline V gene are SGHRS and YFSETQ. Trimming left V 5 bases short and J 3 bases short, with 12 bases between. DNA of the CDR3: TGCGCCAGCAGGGAGTTCCGGGACTACAATGAGCAGTTCTTC. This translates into CASREFRDYNEQFF.

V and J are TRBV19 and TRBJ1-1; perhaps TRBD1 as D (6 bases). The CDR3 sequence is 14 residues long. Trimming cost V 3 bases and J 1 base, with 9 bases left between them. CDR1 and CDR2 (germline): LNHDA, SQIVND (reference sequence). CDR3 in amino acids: CASSIGTQNTEAFF. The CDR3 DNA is TGTGCCAGTAGTATCGGGACACAGAACACTGAAGCTTTCTTT. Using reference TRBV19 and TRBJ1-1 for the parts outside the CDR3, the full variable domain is DGGITQSPKYLFRKEGQNVTLSCEQNLNHDAMYWYRQDPGQGLRLIYYSQIVNDFQKGDIAEGYSVSREKKESFPLTVTSAQKNPTAFYLCASSIGTQNTEAFFGQGTRLTVV.

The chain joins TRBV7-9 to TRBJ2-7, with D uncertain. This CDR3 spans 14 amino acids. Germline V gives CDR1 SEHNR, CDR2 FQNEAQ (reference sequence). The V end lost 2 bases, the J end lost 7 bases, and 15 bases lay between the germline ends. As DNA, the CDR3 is TGTGCCAGCAGCTTACTCGCAGGATCCACAGAGCAGTACTTC. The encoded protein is CASSLLAGSTEQYF.

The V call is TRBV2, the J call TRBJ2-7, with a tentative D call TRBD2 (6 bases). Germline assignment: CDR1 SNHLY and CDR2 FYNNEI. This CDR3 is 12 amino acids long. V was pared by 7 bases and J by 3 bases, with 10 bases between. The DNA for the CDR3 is TGTGCCAGCATTGACGGGAGCTACGAGCAGTACTTC. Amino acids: CASIDGSYEQYF.

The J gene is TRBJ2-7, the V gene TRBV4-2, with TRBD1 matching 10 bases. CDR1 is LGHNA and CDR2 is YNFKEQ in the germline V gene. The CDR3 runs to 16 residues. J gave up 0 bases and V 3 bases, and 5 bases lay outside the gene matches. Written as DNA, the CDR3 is TGTGCCAGCAGCCAGGAGACAGGGGGCGGCTCCTACGAGCAGTACTTC. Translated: CASSQETGGGSYEQYF.

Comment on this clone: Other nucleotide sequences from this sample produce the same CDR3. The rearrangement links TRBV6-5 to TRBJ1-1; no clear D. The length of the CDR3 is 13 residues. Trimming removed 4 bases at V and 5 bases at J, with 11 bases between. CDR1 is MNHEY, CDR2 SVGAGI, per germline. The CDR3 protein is CASSLTGGTEAFF. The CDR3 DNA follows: TGTGCCAGCAGTTTGACCGGTGGGACTGAAGCTTTCTTT.

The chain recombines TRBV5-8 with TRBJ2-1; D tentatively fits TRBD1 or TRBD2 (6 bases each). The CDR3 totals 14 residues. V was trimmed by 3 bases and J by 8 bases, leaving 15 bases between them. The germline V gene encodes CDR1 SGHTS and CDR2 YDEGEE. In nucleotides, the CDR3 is TGTGCCAGCAGCTGGGGGGCTAGTGCGGATGAGCAGTTCTTC. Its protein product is CASSWGASADEQFF.

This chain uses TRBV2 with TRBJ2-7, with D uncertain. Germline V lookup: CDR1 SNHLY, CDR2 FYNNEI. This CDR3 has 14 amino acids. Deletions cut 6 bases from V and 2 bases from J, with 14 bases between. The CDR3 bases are TGTGCCAGCAGACTGGACCCTGGGACCTACGAGCAGTACTTC. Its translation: CASRLDPGTYEQYF. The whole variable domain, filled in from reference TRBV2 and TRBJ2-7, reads EPEVTQTPSHQVTQMGQEVILRCVPISNHLYFYWYRQILGQKVEFLVSFYNNEISEKSEIFDDQFSVERPDGSNFTLKIRSTKLEDSAMYFCASRLDPGTYEQYFGPGTRLTVT.

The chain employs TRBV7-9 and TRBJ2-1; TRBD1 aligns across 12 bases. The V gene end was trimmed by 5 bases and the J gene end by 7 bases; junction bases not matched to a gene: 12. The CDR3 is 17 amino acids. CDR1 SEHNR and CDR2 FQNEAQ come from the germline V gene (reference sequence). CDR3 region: CASSHRPGQGAGNEQFF. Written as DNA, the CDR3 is TGTGCCAGCAGCCACAGGCCGGGACAGGGGGCAGGGAATGAGCAGTTCTTC.

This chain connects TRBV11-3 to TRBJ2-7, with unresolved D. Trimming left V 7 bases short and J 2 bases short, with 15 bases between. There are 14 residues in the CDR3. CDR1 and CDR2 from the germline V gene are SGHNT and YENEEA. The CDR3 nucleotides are TGTGCCAGCAAGAGGCCAGAGGAGCCCTACGAGCAGTACTTC. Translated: CASKRPEEPYEQYF. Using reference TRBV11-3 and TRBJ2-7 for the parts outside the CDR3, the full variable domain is EAGVVQSPRYKIIEKKQPVAFWCNPISGHNTLYWYLQNLGQGPELLIRYENEEAVDDSQLPKDRFSAERLKGVDSTLKIQPAELGDSAVYLCASKRPEEPYEQYFGPGTRLTVT.